This T cell receptor (beta chain) was sequenced in a study of T cell responses to AZD1222 COVID-19 vaccine. Overall study findings and caveats: Females outnumbered males among donors, who were mostly white British; clonal diversity was possibly underestimated. Sampling captured repertoires only after the peak T cell response. Seropositive at baseline were only a handful of AZD1222 recipients. An increase in Spike-specific TCR breadth and depth was observed after two AZD1222 doses.

By its share, this clone is medium-sized. Antigen specificity is unknown. This table comes from immunoSEQ multiplex PCR, and its TCRdb copy is limited to in-frame clones, with some not included. The sample carries some 100,000 clones, 87% recorded once. V dropped 3 bases and J dropped 0; count of bases not matched to a gene: 1. The germline V gene encodes CDR1 LNHDA and CDR2 SQIVND (reference sequence). CDR3 length: 15 amino acids. The chain employs TRBV19 and TRBJ2-1; 8 bases line up with TRBD2. This clonotype was sampled from an adult who received the AZD1222 COVID-19 vaccine. The source material was peripheral blood, sampled 28 days after the second AZD1222 dose. CDR3 amino acids: CASSMGLGSYNEQFF. CDR3 bases: TGTGCCAGTAGTATGGGACTAGGCTCCTACAATGAGCAGTTCTTC.